This T cell receptor beta chain stems from a study of response to subunit inactivated influenza vaccine (dated by TCRdb to 2016 to 2018). Describing the broader study: Deep quantitative T cell receptor repertoire profiling was used in the study to track responses to a trivalent subunit inactivated influenza vaccine. Paper-wide results and their limitations: The authors proposed that each seasonal influenza vaccination may bring in only a limited number of new T cells.

CDR1 and CDR2, looked up from the germline V gene, are MGHRA and YSYEKL. Trimming takes 3 bases off V and 3 bases off J; junction bases not matched to a gene: 8. The CDR3 contains 16 residues, cysteine and phenylalanine counted. Left in the record is the CDR3 DNA by itself, 48 bases read in frame from the first base. Library preparation was by RT-PCR. Sequencing relied on an Illumina HiSeq 2500. Through fastp at Q25 and MiXCR, TCRdb rebuilt clones from the public reads, retaining in-frame beta chains. Records with the same CDR3 protein are collapsed into one entry carrying the most frequent genes and DNA. In all, the sample holds hundreds of thousands of distinct CDR3 sequences, and less than 20% of those were seen once. The ten largest clones take up more than 9% of the sample. Comment on this clonotype: Its antigen is unknown. Per-nucleotide qualities are absent, and no much larger clonotype sits a single base away.

The sequenced sample was PBMCs from blood, obtained 11 to 12 days after vaccination. This clonotype was sampled from a man aged 45-65 years who received an inactivated influenza vaccine. Donor details come from another sample of the same person, matched by shared clones. The rearranged chain carries TRBV4-1 and TRBJ2-7; TRBD1 fits 10 bases in the junction. The DNA sequence is TGCGCCAGCAGCCAGCGACGACAGGGGGCCCTCTACGAGCAGTACTTC. This is translated as CASSQRRQGALYEQYF.